This T cell receptor (beta chain) was sequenced in a study of blood T cells in healthy people across ages. Through a sample-barcoded 5' primer and a J-beta primer mix, a second PCR was run for 7 to 11 cycles. TCRdb used MiXCR to reprocess the 5' RACE reads, holding one entry per CDR3 protein. The top ten clones hold more than 7.5% of a sample with 600,000 to 850,000 distinct CDR3 sequences, approximately 25% of them seen once. These records were also assigned to another study, of T cells of mothers and their children. That study adds: In cDNA synthesis, all of the extracted RNA was used at roughly 1.5 ug per 15 ul. The authors found no persistent microchimeric T cell clones.

The origin of this receptor is a boy younger than 18 in good health. What was sequenced was blood.

CDR3 amino acids: CASSQDHRGLTGELFF. In nucleotides, the CDR3 is TGCGCCAGCAGCCAAGATCATCGGGGTCTTACCGGGGAGCTGTTTTTT. V gene TRBV4-3 combines with J gene TRBJ2-2, with a tentative D call TRBD2 (5 bases). From germline, CDR1 is LGHNA and CDR2 YSLEER. This CDR3 is 16 amino acids long. The V end lost 0 bases, the J end lost 5 bases, and 13 bases lay between the germline ends.